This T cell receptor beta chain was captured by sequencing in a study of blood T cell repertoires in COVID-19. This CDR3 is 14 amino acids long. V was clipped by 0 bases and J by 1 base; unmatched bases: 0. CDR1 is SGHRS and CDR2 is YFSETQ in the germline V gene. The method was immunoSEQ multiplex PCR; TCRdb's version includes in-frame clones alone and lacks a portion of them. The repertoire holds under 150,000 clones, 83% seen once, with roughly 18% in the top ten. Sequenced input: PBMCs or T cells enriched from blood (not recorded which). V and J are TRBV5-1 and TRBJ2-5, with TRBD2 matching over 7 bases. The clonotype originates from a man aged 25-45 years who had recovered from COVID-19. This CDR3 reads CASSLGTSQETQYF. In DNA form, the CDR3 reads TGCGCCAGCAGCTTGGGGACTAGCCAAGAGACCCAGTACTTC.